This TCR beta chain was observed in a study of early T cells in non-severe SARS-CoV-2 infection. Study information: The authors sequenced bulk RNA from unsorted whole blood, leaving chains unpaired.

Whole-study results and caveats: Comparison of clonotypes with VDJdb favored anti-spike CD8 responses while missing private and CD4 specificities.

Individual cDNA molecules were tagged with unique molecular identifiers, the study reported. TCRdb reprocessed the 5' RACE reads via MiXCR and lists one record per CDR3 protein. The sample holds around 52,000 distinct CDR3 sequences; roughly 12% are singletons and the top ten take roughly 10%. The CDR3 is 12 amino acids. Trimming stripped 8 bases from V and 7 bases from J, with 14 bases between. In regard to this clonotype: Its antigen is not identified.

This TCR came from an adult who was a healthcare worker with PCR-confirmed SARS-CoV-2 infection or an uninfected control (not recorded which). The rearrangement uses TRBV12-3 or TRBV12-4 and TRBJ1-2, with D perhaps matching TRBD1 (5 bases). The source material was whole blood. CDR3 nucleotide sequence: TGTGCCAGCGGGGACGGGTTCTCTGGCTACACCTTC. The encoded protein is CASGDGFSGYTF.